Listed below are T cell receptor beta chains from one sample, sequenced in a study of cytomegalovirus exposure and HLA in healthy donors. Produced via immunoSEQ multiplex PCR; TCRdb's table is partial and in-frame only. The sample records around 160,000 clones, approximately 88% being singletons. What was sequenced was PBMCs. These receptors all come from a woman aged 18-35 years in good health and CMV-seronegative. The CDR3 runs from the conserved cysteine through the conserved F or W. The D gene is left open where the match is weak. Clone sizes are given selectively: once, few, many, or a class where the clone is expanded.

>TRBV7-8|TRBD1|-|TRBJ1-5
CASRYDRGREPQHF
TGTGCCAGCAGATACGACAGGGGGCGGGAGCCCCAGCATTTT
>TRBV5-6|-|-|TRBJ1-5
CASSRRGGTSNQPQHF
TGTGCCAGCAGCCGGAGGGGGGGCACGAGCAATCAGCCCCAGCATTTT
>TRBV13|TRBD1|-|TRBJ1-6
CASKRTGLTPLHF
TGTGCCAGCAAAAGGACAGGGCTGACACCCCTCCACTTT
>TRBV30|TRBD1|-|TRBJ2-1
CAWSTGALYNEQFF
TGTGCCTGGAGTACAGGGGCTCTCTACAATGAGCAGTTCTTC
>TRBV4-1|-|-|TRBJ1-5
CASSQNVGPDQPQHF
TGCGCCAGCAGCCAGAATGTTGGGCCCGATCAGCCCCAGCATTTT
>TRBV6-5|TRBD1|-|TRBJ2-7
CASNSGTAQGDF
TGTGCCAGCAACTCCGGGACAGCCCAAGGGGACTTC
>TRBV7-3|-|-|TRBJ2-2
CASSLVAIPGELFF
TGTGCCAGCAGCTTGGTGGCCATTCCCGGGGAGCTGTTTTTT
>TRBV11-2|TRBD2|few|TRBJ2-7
CASSMTSGAGEQYF
TGTGCCAGCAGTATGACTAGCGGGGCCGGGGAGCAGTACTTC
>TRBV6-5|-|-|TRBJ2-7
CASNRGGSSYEQYF
TGTGCCAGCAACCGAGGTGGGAGCTCCTACGAGCAGTACTTC
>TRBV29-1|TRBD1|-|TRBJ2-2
CSAGTGAITGELFF
TGCAGCGCCGGGACAGGGGCTATCACCGGGGAGCTGTTTTTT
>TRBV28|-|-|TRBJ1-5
CASRYGFSNQPQHF
TGTGCCAGCAGATACGGGTTTAGCAATCAGCCCCAGCATTTT
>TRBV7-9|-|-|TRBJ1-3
CASIPRGETTIYF
TGTGCCAGCATCCCGCGGGGCGAGACCACCATATATTTT
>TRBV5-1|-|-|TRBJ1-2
CASSTPLNYGYTF
TGCGCCAGCAGCACTCCCCTTAACTATGGCTACACCTTC
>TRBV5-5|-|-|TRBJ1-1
CASSLGQMNTEAFF
TGTGCCAGCAGTTTGGGGCAGATGAACACTGAAGCTTTCTTT
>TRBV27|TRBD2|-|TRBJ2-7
CASSVTSPRNLYF
TGTGCCAGCAGTGTGACTAGCCCACGAAATCTGTACTTC
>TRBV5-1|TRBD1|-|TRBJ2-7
CASSLAGGEQYF
TGCGCCAGCAGCTTGGCAGGGGGCGAGCAGTACTTC
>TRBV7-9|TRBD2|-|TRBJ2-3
CASSLGRGATSLDTQYF
TGTGCCAGCAGCTTAGGGCGGGGGGCTACTTCGTTGGATACGCAGTATTTT
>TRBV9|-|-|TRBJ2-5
CASSVSSRVGETQYF
TGTGCCAGCAGCGTATCATCCAGGGTCGGTGAGACCCAGTACTTC
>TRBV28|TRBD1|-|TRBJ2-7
CASSSWTGVNEQYF
TGTGCCAGCAGTTCTTGGACAGGGGTGAACGAGCAGTACTTC
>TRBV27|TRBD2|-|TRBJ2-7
CASSLGGISSYEQYF
TGTGCCAGCAGTTTGGGGGGGATTAGCTCCTACGAGCAGTACTTC
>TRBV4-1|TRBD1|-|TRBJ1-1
CASSRQPGQGASGTEAFF
TGCGCCAGCAGCCGCCAACCGGGACAGGGGGCAAGCGGCACTGAAGCTTTCTTT
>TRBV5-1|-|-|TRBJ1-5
CASSHSGRSNQPQHF
TGCGCCAGCAGCCACTCGGGGAGAAGCAATCAGCCCCAGCATTTT
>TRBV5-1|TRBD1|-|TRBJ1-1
CASTDTSGDRLAFF
TGCGCCAGCACCGATACGTCCGGGGACAGGCTGGCTTTCTTT
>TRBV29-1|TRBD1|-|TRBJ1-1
CSVGDRAITEAFF
TGCAGCGTGGGGGACAGGGCGATCACTGAAGCTTTCTTT
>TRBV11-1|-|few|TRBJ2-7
CASSLGHQKAQYF
TGTGCCAGCAGCCTGGGACACCAGAAAGCGCAGTACTTC
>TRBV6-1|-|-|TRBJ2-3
CASSEAGHADTQYF
TGTGCCAGCAGTGAGGCAGGGCATGCAGATACGCAGTATTTT
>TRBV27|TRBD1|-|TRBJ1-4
CASSQLGTGFNEKLFF
TGTGCCAGCAGTCAGTTAGGGACAGGGTTTAATGAAAAACTGTTTTTT
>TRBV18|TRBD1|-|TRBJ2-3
CASSRGQGKTQYF
TGTGCCAGCTCACGTGGACAGGGGAAGACGCAGTATTTT
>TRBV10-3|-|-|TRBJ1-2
CAISEAGQLNYGYTF
TGTGCCATCAGTGAGGCGGGCCAGCTAAACTATGGCTACACCTTC
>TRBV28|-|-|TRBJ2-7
CASSTDRYEQYF
TGTGCCAGCAGTACCGACAGATACGAGCAGTACTTC
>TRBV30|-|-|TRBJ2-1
CAFHRVTEQFF
TGTGCCTTCCACAGGGTTACTGAGCAGTTCTTC
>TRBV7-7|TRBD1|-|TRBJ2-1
CASSQAGGEQFF
TGTGCCAGCAGCCAGGCAGGGGGTGAGCAGTTCTTC
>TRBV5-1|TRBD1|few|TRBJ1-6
CASSAGQGTNSPLHF
TGCGCCAGCAGCGCCGGACAGGGTACAAATTCACCCCTCCACTTT
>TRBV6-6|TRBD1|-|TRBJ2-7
CASRPSGTGRREEQYF
TGTGCCAGCAGACCCTCCGGGACAGGGCGCCGTGAGGAGCAGTACTTC
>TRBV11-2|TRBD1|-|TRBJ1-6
CASSSMDRASPLHF
TGTGCCAGCAGCTCAATGGACAGGGCTTCACCCCTCCACTTT
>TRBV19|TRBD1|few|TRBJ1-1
CASGRQGVTEAFF
TGTGCCAGTGGAAGACAGGGGGTCACTGAAGCTTTCTTT
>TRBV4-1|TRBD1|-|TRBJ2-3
CASSQADRLTDTQYF
TGCGCCAGCAGCCAAGCGGACAGGCTCACAGATACGCAGTATTTT
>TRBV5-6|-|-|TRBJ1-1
CASSGMTEANTEAFF
TGTGCCAGCAGCGGGATGACAGAAGCGAACACTGAAGCTTTCTTT
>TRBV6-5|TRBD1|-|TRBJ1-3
CASSDRVSGNTIYF
TGTGCCAGCAGCGACAGGGTCTCTGGAAACACCATATATTTT
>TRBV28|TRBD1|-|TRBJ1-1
CASSSYRGGMNTEAFF
TGTGCCAGCAGTTCCTACAGGGGGGGAATGAACACTGAAGCTTTCTTT
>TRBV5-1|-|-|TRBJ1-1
CASSLEGGRGTEAFF
TGCGCCAGCAGCTTGGAGGGGGGGCGCGGCACTGAAGCTTTCTTT
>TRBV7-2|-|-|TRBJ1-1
CASSFNRGNTEAFF
TGTGCCAGCAGCTTTAATCGGGGGAACACTGAAGCTTTCTTT
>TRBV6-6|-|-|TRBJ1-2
CASSFRWGGGDGYTF
TGTGCCAGCAGTTTTAGGTGGGGCGGTGGTGATGGCTACACCTTC
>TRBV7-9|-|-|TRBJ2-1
CASSLGGGKSLNEQFF
TGTGCCAGCAGCTTAGGCGGGGGCAAGTCTCTCAATGAGCAGTTCTTC
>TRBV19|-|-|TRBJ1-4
CASRGRGNEKLFF
TGTGCCAGTAGGGGGAGGGGTAACGAAAAACTGTTTTTT
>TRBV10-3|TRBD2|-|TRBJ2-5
CATATSGRRGETQYF
TGTGCCACCGCGACTAGCGGCCGCCGCGGAGAGACCCAGTACTTC